The clone carrying this T cell receptor beta chain was picked up many times. Its antigen is unidentified. Methods described previously were used for bulk TCR libraries, and listed TCR primers were applied. Using its own MiXCR run on the PCR reads, TCRdb lists one record per CDR3 protein. This sample has about half a million distinct CDR3 sequences, with about a fifth found just once. The sample comes from a study of molecular identifiers for immune sequencing clone quantification. About the study: With replicates, the RNA of about 20,000 or 100,000 naive CD8 cells was split five ways and four were sequenced. General study points: In naive cells, clones above 20 RNA copies held under 1% of molecules, whereas in effector cells they held over 99%.

Naive CD8 T cells underwent sorting with the CD8+CD4-CCR7+CD45RA+ definition. V was cut by 3 bases and J by 1 base, with 6 bases left in between. The CDR3 totals 13 residues. In germline, CDR1 is MDHEN, CDR2 SYDVKM. Sequenced material: naive CD8+ T cells from blood, with Jurkat cell RNA spiked in. Subset denoted: FACS-sorted CD8+CD4-CCR7+CD45RA+ naive T cells. This chain uses TRBV28 with TRBJ1-1, with unresolved D. The sequence came from a human donor in good health. Some libraries in this study had Jurkat cell RNA spiked in. DNA of the CDR3: TGTGCCAGCAGTTTCAGATCGAACACTGAAGCTTTCTTT. Translation: CASSFRSNTEAFF.